Listed below are T cell receptor beta chains from one sample, sequenced in a study of cytomegalovirus exposure and HLA in healthy donors. Here immunoSEQ multiplex PCR was the method, and the copy in TCRdb shows in-frame clones only, minus some. Its clone listing holds more than 95,000 clones. Sequencing used PBMCs. Receptors originate from a man aged 25 to 40 in good health and CMV-seronegative. The CDR3 runs from the conserved cysteine through the conserved F or W. D genes are given only for firm matches.

TRBJ2-1 | TRBV4-1 | TRBD1 | CASSRQGTYNEQFF | TGCGCCAGCAGCCGACAGGGAACCTACAATGAGCAGTTCTTC
TRBJ1-1 | TRBV19 | . | CASSIWAGLNTEAFF | TGTGCCAGTAGTATATGGGCAGGGCTAAACACTGAAGCTTTCTTT
TRBJ2-1 | TRBV10-3 | . | CAIGGRDLSYNEQFF | TGTGCCATCGGCGGGCGGGACCTCTCCTACAATGAGCAGTTCTTC
TRBJ1-2 | TRBV27 | . | CASSLSMGGVRGYTF | TGTGCCAGCAGTTTATCGATGGGGGGAGTCCGCGGCTACACCTTC
TRBJ1-1 | TRBV5-1 | . | CASSLLQDDTEAFF | TGCGCCAGCAGCTTGTTACAGGATGACACTGAAGCTTTCTTT
TRBJ1-1 | TRBV7-2 | . | CASSPGHLNTEAFF | TGTGCCAGCAGCCCGGGACATCTGAACACTGAAGCTTTCTTT
TRBJ2-7 | TRBV10-3 | . | CAISPAGSHEQYF | TGTGCCATCAGCCCGGCAGGGTCCCACGAGCAGTACTTC
TRBJ2-5 | TRBV5-1 | . | CASSLLSGAQETQYF | TGCGCCAGCAGCTTGCTTAGCGGAGCGCAAGAGACCCAGTACTTC
TRBJ1-1 | TRBV28 | TRBD1 | CASSLGTGGLITEAFF | TGTGCCAGCAGTCTCGGTACAGGGGGCTTAATCACTGAAGCTTTCTTT
TRBJ1-2 | TRBV27 | TRBD1 | CASSGGGSGYTF | TGTGCCAGCAGTGGAGGGGGCTCTGGCTACACCTTC
TRBJ1-3 | TRBV5-4 | . | CASSFGGGNTIYF | TGTGCCAGCAGCTTTGGTGGCGGAAACACCATATATTTT
TRBJ1-6 | TRBV5-1 | . | CASRQINSPLHF | TGCGCCAGCAGACAAATTAATTCACCCCTCCACTTT
TRBJ2-7 | TRBV10-2 | . | CASSAGGWEQYF | TGCGCCAGCTCAGCAGGGGGGTGGGAGCAGTACTTC
TRBJ2-1 | TRBV9 | . | CASSVGGGPRTNEQFF | TGTGCCAGCAGCGTAGGAGGCGGGCCCAGGACCAATGAGCAGTTCTTC
TRBJ1-2 | TRBV27 | TRBD1 | CASSRSTGGLRGYTF | TGTGCCAGCAGTCGATCGACAGGGGGTTTGCGAGGCTACACCTTC
TRBJ1-1 | TRBV14 | TRBD1 | CASVGDRQDGHGNTEAFF | TGTGCCAGCGTTGGGGACAGGCAGGACGGACATGGGAACACTGAAGCTTTCTTT
TRBJ1-1 | TRBV5-6 | TRBD1 | CASSFYGQGATEAFF | TGTGCCAGCAGCTTTTACGGACAGGGGGCGACTGAAGCTTTCTTT
TRBJ1-1 | TRBV13 | . | CASSLSRGEGTEAFF | TGTGCCAGCAGCCTATCTCGGGGGGAGGGCACTGAAGCTTTCTTT
TRBJ2-1 | TRBV2 | TRBD2 | CASRERDLLYNEQFF | TGTGCCAGCAGGGAGCGGGACCTGCTCTACAATGAGCAGTTCTTC
TRBJ2-1 | TRBV2 | TRBD2 | CASSDPQIAGGGYNEQFF | TGTGCCAGCAGTGATCCCCAAATAGCGGGAGGGGGGTACAATGAGCAGTTCTTC
TRBJ1-6 | TRBV28 | TRBD1 | CASSLSPYRQGRPPLHF | TGTGCCAGCAGTTTATCCCCTTACCGACAGGGCCGGCCACCCCTCCACTTT
TRBJ1-2 | TRBV10-3 | TRBD1 | CAINRGGYGYTF | TGTGCCATCAACAGGGGCGGCTATGGCTACACCTTC
TRBJ1-4 | TRBV7-6 | TRBD1 | CASQTGNHEKLFF | TGTGCCAGTCAGACAGGGAACCATGAAAAACTGTTTTTT
TRBJ2-7 | TRBV5-1 | TRBD2 | CASSVSGRAYEQYF | TGCGCCAGCAGCGTTAGCGGGAGGGCCTACGAGCAGTACTTC
TRBJ2-2 | TRBV7-3 | TRBD1 | CASSLHRGTGELFF | TGTGCCAGCAGCTTACACAGGGGCACCGGGGAGCTGTTTTTT
TRBJ2-7 | TRBV6-1 | TRBD1 | CASSERQGRLSEQYF | TGTGCCAGCAGTGAGAGACAGGGTAGATTATCCGAGCAGTACTTC
TRBJ1-1 | TRBV28 | TRBD1 | CASSLGTGGTEAFF | TGTGCCAGCAGTTTAGGGACAGGGGGTACTGAAGCTTTCTTT
TRBJ2-1 | TRBV19 | TRBD2 | CASSIRLAGGPLYNEQFF | TGTGCCAGTAGTATTAGGCTAGCGGGAGGGCCTCTCTACAATGAGCAGTTCTTC
TRBJ2-2 | TRBV11-1 | TRBD1 | CASSSRGTGFAGELFF | TGTGCCAGCAGCTCTCGCGGGACAGGGTTTGCCGGGGAGCTGTTTTTT
TRBJ2-5 | TRBV19 | TRBD2 | CASSQTSGGETQYF | TGCGCCAGTAGCCAGACTAGCGGGGGAGAGACCCAGTACTTC
TRBJ1-1 | TRBV28 | . | CASSFSGVVRRFTEAFF | TGTGCCAGCAGTTTCTCAGGGGTCGTCCGGAGGTTCACTGAAGCTTTCTTT
TRBJ1-1 | TRBV6-1 | . | CASSVGTPRVDTEAFF | TGCGCCAGCAGTGTAGGGACACCCAGGGTTGACACTGAAGCTTTCTTT
TRBJ1-4 | TRBV10-3 | TRBD1 | CAISEEGAGNEKLFF | TGTGCCATCAGTGAGGAGGGGGCGGGAAATGAAAAACTGTTTTTT
TRBJ2-7 | TRBV5-8 | . | CASIGSGTRLAYEQYF | TGTGCCAGCATCGGTTCCGGGACACGACTTGCTTACGAGCAGTACTTC
TRBJ1-1 | TRBV6-1 | TRBD1 | CASSRDRGRTEAFF | TGTGCCAGCAGTAGGGACAGGGGGAGGACTGAAGCTTTCTTT
TRBJ2-5 | TRBV7-9 | . | CASSPRETGTETQYF | TGTGCCAGCAGCCCCCGAGAGACAGGAACAGAGACCCAGTACTTC
TRBJ2-7 | TRBV27 | TRBD2 | CASSKRLAESYEQYF | TGTGCCAGCAGTAAACGACTAGCCGAATCCTACGAGCAGTACTTC
TRBJ2-7 | TRBV10-2 | . | CASSERGLAEQYF | TGCGCCAGCAGTGAGAGGGGATTGGCCGAGCAGTACTTC
TRBJ2-7 | TRBV9 | TRBD1 | CASSPGTATYEQYF | TGTGCCAGCAGTCCCGGGACAGCAACCTACGAGCAGTACTTC
TRBJ1-1 | TRBV28 | TRBD1 | CASTTTPGTGGSTEAFF | TGTGCCAGCACCACCACTCCAGGGACAGGGGGAAGCACTGAAGCTTTCTTT
TRBJ2-7 | TRBV28 | . | CASSFLDRSSYEQYF | TGTGCCAGCAGTTTCCTTGACAGGAGCTCCTACGAGCAGTACTTC
TRBJ2-3 | TRBV6-6 | TRBD2 | CASTSPLAGGTDTQYF | TGTGCCAGCACCTCCCCTCTAGCGGGAGGCACAGATACGCAGTATTTT
TRBJ2-2 | TRBV18 | . | CASSSSAATGELFF | TGTGCCAGCTCATCCTCAGCGGCCACCGGGGAGCTGTTTTTT
TRBJ2-7 | TRBV28 | . | CASSLSTGRGYEQYF | TGTGCCAGCAGTTTATCGACAGGTAGGGGGTACGAGCAGTACTTC
TRBJ1-4 | TRBV6-5 | . | CASSIDRRTNEKLFF | TGTGCCAGCAGTATAGACAGGCGGACTAATGAAAAACTGTTTTTT
TRBJ2-7 | TRBV29-1 | TRBD1 | CSLHESTSIRQGEDEQYF | TGCAGTCTTCACGAGTCCACATCAATCAGACAGGGGGAGGACGAGCAGTACTTC
TRBJ2-7 | TRBV28 | TRBD1 | CASSLRTGYDEQYF | TGTGCCAGCAGTTTGAGGACAGGGTACGACGAGCAGTACTTC
TRBJ1-2 | TRBV5-1 | . | CASSLEWGQRTF | TGCGCCAGCAGCTTGGAGTGGGGGCAGAGGACCTTC
TRBJ2-3 | TRBV10-3 | TRBD2 | CAISEVAGGGRKQYF | TGTGCCATCAGTGAGGTAGCGGGGGGTGGGAGGAAGCAGTATTTT
TRBJ2-7 | TRBV5-1 | TRBD2 | CASSFFSGRGEQYF | TGCGCCAGCAGCTTCTTTAGCGGGCGGGGCGAGCAGTACTTC
TRBJ2-2 | TRBV10-1 | TRBD1 | CASSGQGANTGELFF | TGCGCCAGCAGCGGACAGGGCGCGAACACCGGGGAGCTGTTTTTT
TRBJ1-3 | TRBV6-1 | . | CASSDPGRGWGGNTIYF | TGTGCCAGCAGTGACCCGGGGAGGGGCTGGGGAGGAAACACCATATATTTT
TRBJ1-1 | TRBV4-1 | TRBD1 | CASSWTGPNTEAFF | TGCGCCAGCAGTTGGACAGGGCCGAACACTGAAGCTTTCTTT
TRBJ1-4 | TRBV5-6 | TRBD1 | CASRIGADRDEKLFF | TGTGCCAGCAGAATAGGGGCGGACAGGGACGAAAAACTGTTTTTT
TRBJ2-7 | TRBV5-6 | . | CASSFLGIEQYF | TGTGCCAGCAGCTTTCTCGGGATCGAGCAGTACTTC
TRBJ1-2 | TRBV4-3 | TRBD1 | CASSQGGGEGYTF | TGCGCCAGCAGCCAAGGAGGGGGCGAGGGCTACACCTTC
TRBJ2-1 | TRBV7-2 | . | CASSLDIRNSNEQFF | TGTGCCAGCAGCCTCGACATCCGGAACTCCAATGAGCAGTTCTTC
TRBJ1-5 | TRBV6-5 | . | CASSYGGVGQPQHF | TGTGCCAGCAGTTACGGGGGGGTAGGTCAGCCCCAGCATTTT
TRBJ2-1 | TRBV19 | . | CASSEQGQGEQFF | TGTGCCAGTAGTGAGCAGGGTCAGGGTGAGCAGTTCTTC
TRBJ2-7 | TRBV10-1 | TRBD1 | CASSVQDRGRDEQYF | TGCGCCAGCAGCGTCCAAGACAGGGGACGGGACGAGCAGTACTTC